This passage covers 10 T cell receptor beta chains from one sample sequenced in a study of CXCR3-negative and CXCR3-positive naive CD8 T cells. The antigens these receptors bind are not known. Findings and limits, study-wide: Higher TRB CDR3 hydrophobicity marked CXCR3-positive naive cells relative to CXCR3-negative naive cells.

cDNA libraries for TRB were generated by 5' RACE incorporating UMI labels. TCRdb re-called the 5' RACE reads; one entry per CDR3 protein, DNA not given. The specimen's table records some 100,000 distinct CDR3 sequences. The sample was naive CXCR3+ CD8+ T cells from blood. Subset reported: CD45RO-CCR7+CD27+CD95- naive CD8+ T cells expressing CXCR3 (TNR3+). These receptors originate from a human donor in good health. Some clones in this sample may be carry-over from other donors' samples.

The chain uses TRBV9 and TRBJ2-7; TCRdb's D gene call, TRBD2, goes unchecked for lack of DNA. CDR1 and CDR2 from the germline V gene are SGDLS and YYNGEE. The CDR3 spans 15 residues. CDR3 sequence reads: CASSVGLASTYEQYF.

The chain employs TRBV24-1 and TRBJ1-1. CDR1 KGHDR and CDR2 SFDVKD come from the germline V gene. CDR3 size: 13 residues. The chain's CDR3 is CATSEPVSRQAFF.

V and J are TRBV9 and TRBJ2-1; TCRdb lists TRBD2, though no DNA is available to test this call. Germline V lookup: CDR1 SGDLS, CDR2 YYNGEE. This CDR3 spans 14 amino acids. CDR3 loop: CASSVGGGNNEQFF.

The chain couples TRBV11-2 to TRBJ1-3. Germline CDR1 is SGHAT and CDR2 is FQNNGV. This CDR3 comprises 14 residues. The CDR3 sequence: CASSLGGSGNTIYF.

This chain uses TRBV9 with TRBJ2-7; lacking DNA, the TRBD1 call made by TCRdb goes unchecked. The CDR3 length is 15 residues. Germline assignment: CDR1 SGDLS and CDR2 YYNGEE. The CDR3 spells CASSAGTGSSYEQYF.

This chain connects TRBV20-1 to TRBJ1-2. Per germline, CDR1 DFQATT and CDR2 SNEGSKA (reference sequence). CDR3 length: 12 residues. The CDR3 sequence: CSANPSGDGYTF.

The rearrangement links TRBV7-6 to TRBJ1-6. The germline CDR1 and CDR2 sequences are SGHVS and FNYEAQ. The CDR3 is made up of 15 amino acids. This chain's CDR3 is CASSLGSSYNSPLHF.

The chain carries TRBV15 and TRBJ2-5. The CDR3 has 14 amino acids. Germline CDR1 and CDR2: LNHNV and YYDKDF (reference sequence). The CDR3 loop is CATSRGSAQETQYF.

The chain combines TRBV3-1 with TRBJ2-4. CDR1 and CDR2 from the germline V gene are LGHDT and YNNKEL (reference sequence). The CDR3 runs 15 residues. This CDR3 reads CASSHPLITKNIQYF.

This rearrangement joins TRBV7-3 to TRBJ2-3; as DNA is missing, the TRBD2 call by TCRdb cannot be tested. Germline V gene lookup returns CDR1 SGHTA and CDR2 FQGTGA. The CDR3 sequence is 18 residues long. This chain's CDR3 is CASSLTGTSGGRTDTQYF.